This record looks at one TCR beta chain sequence and its context. This clone's antigen is unknown. The data originate from a study of T cells expressing NK-cell markers (TCRdb year 2020). In the study overall: TCR beta-chain repertoires were profiled in sorted CD3+CD56+NKG2C+, CD3+CD56+NKG2C- and CD3+CD56-NKG2C+ T-cell subsets from about 8 donors. Libraries were sequenced as 2 x 150 bp reads on Illumina HiSeq 2000/2500, MiSeq or NextSeq. All eight donors whose samples were sequenced were randomly selected healthy volunteers, three of them men and five women. Among the eight sequenced donors, only one was HCMV-seronegative, while the other seven were HCMV-seropositive.

HCMV-specific IgG was detected in serum with a commercial ELISA kit to determine HCMV serostatus. Ficoll density gradient centrifugation was used to isolate peripheral blood mononuclear cells from blood. TCRdb names Illumina HiSeq 2000 as the instrument used. TCR beta cDNA libraries were made by 5'RACE template switching that added a universal primer site and unique molecular identifiers. Priming for cDNA synthesis came from the TCR beta constant segment, and two successive PCR amplification steps followed. Under the source paper's analysis protocol: MIGEC handled demultiplexing of the reads and grouping by UMI, while MiTCR was used to assemble and quantify clonotypes. To exclude erroneous sequences, only TCR cDNA sequences supported by at least two reads were retained. The tcR package was used for downstream repertoire analysis, with clonotypes matched between fractions based on CDR3 nucleotide sequence plus V segment. VDJmatch was used to annotate antigen specificity against VDJdb, with one amino acid substitution in CDR3 allowed. TCRdb reprocessed the reads, so every CDR3 protein sequence counts as one entry and DNA is not shown. TCRdb's processing, not the authors', yielded these V and J calls. This sample's table carries a few hundred thousand distinct CDR3 sequences. About 5.2% of the sample is taken by the ten largest.

Study-level results and caveats: It remained unclear whether the expanded NKG2C-expressing T cell clones were specific for HCMV antigens. In six donors, the dominant CD3+CD56+NKG2C+ clonotypes ranked among the top 10 CD8+ clonotypes, making up roughly 1.0-8% of CD8+ T cells. Those dominant clonotypes were again the most abundant among CD3+CD56-NKG2C+ cells in a few donors, at roughly 28.3-60.1%.

The sample was blood T cells: a sorted CD56 or NKG2C T cell subset, CD4+ or CD8+ T cells, or bulk PBMC T cells (not recorded which). The clonotype originates from a man aged 18 to 69 in good health.

The encoded CDR3 is CASSLRPPGTSGYNEQFF. The sequence joins TRBV11-1 to TRBJ2-1; TCRdb gives TRBD2 as the D gene, but with no DNA this cannot be confirmed. The germline V gene (reference sequence) yields SGHAT for CDR1 and FQDESV for CDR2. Its CDR3 holds 18 amino acids, cysteine through phenylalanine. Nucleotide data are not available.